This entry is about one T cell receptor (beta chain). Its matching antigen is unknown. The donors were in the approximately 120-subject validation cohort; that cohort was separate from the roughly 620-subject first cohort. Measured with immunoSEQ multiplex PCR; TCRdb has only the in-frame clones, and not every one. Of hundreds of thousands of clones in the sample, approximately 87% are singletons; the top ten hold 5.5% to 6.5%. CDR1 is MNHEY and CDR2 is SMNVEV in the germline V gene (reference sequence). Trimming took off 3 bases at V and 8 bases at J, with 13 bases between the two ends. The CDR3 is 14 residues long. The data derive from a study of cytomegalovirus exposure and HLA in healthy donors. Study-level points and caveats: The study recorded 150 to 200 TCR beta chains that were cytomegalovirus-associated.

The TCR comes from a woman in her late teens or twenties in good health and CMV-seronegative. This chain joins TRBV27 and TRBJ1-4, with a weak D call TRBD1 (5 bases). Sequences were obtained from PBMCs. This CDR3 reads CASSLQGGSEKLFF. CDR3 nucleotides: TGTGCCAGCAGTTTGCAGGGTGGATCAGAAAAACTGTTTTTT. The complete variable domain, with remaining parts taken from reference TRBV27 and TRBJ1-4, reads EAQVTQNPRYLITVTGKKLTVTCSQNMNHEYMSWYRQDPGLGLRQIYYSMNVEVTDKGDVPEGYKVSRKEKRNFPLILESPSPNQTSLYFCASSLQGGSEKLFFGSGTQLSVL.